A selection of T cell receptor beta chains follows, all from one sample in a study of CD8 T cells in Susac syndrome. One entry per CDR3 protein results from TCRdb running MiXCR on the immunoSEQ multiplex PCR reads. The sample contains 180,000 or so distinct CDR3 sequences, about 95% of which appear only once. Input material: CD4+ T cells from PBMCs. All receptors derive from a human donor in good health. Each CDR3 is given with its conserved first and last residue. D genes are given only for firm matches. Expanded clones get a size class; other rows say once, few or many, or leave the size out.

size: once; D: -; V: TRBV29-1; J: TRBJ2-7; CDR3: CSVTRYYEQYF; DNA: TGCAGCGTCACCCGGTACTACGAGCAGTACTTC
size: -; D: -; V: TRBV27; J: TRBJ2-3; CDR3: CASSFLDTQYF; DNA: TGTGCCAGCAGTTTCCTGGATACGCAGTATTTT
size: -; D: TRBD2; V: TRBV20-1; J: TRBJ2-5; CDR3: CSARGGSGIRETQYF; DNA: TGCAGTGCTCGGGGGGGTAGCGGGATCCGGGAGACCCAGTACTTC
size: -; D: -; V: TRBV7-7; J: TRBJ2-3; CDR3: CASSHTSVDTQYF; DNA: TGTGCTAGCAGCCATACCTCAGTAGATACGCAGTATTTT
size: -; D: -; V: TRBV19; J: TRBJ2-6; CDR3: CASKAGHSGANVLTF; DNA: TGTGCCAGTAAGGCAGGTCACTCTGGGGCCAACGTCCTGACTTTC
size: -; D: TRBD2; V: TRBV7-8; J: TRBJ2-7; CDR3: CASSLELAGAYEQYF; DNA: TGTGCCAGCAGCTTAGAACTAGCGGGAGCTTACGAGCAGTACTTC
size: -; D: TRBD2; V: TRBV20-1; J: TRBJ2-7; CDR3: CSAKRSGSGEQYF; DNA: TGCAGTGCTAAGAGGAGCGGGAGTGGAGAGCAGTACTTC
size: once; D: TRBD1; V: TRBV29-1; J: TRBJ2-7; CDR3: CSVLDRGDYEQYF; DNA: TGCAGCGTCCTAGACAGGGGCGACTACGAGCAGTACTTC
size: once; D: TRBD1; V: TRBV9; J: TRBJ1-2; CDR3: CASSQGQGWGYGYTF; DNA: TGTGCCAGCAGCCAAGGACAGGGATGGGGCTATGGCTACACCTTC
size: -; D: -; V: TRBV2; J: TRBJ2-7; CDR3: CASQGRRNYEQYF; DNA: TGTGCCAGCCAGGGACGGCGAAATTACGAGCAGTACTTC
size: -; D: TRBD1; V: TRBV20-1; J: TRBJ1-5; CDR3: CSAQDRRSNQPQHF; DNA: TGCAGTGCACAGGACAGGCGGAGCAATCAGCCCCAGCATTTT
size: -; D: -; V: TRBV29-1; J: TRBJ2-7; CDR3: CSVEDLGLHDEQYF; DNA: TGCAGCGTTGAAGATTTGGGCTTGCACGACGAGCAGTACTTC
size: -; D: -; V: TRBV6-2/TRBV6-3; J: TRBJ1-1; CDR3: CATRGTFKPEAFF; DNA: TGTGCCACCCGAGGGACATTTAAACCTGAAGCTTTCTTT
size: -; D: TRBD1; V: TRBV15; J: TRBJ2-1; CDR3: CATSISGTGNEQFF; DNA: TGTGCCACCAGCATCTCCGGGACAGGAAATGAGCAGTTCTTC
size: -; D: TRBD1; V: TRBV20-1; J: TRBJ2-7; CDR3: CSARGQGAFAYEQYF; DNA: TGCAGTGCTAGGGGCCAGGGGGCTTTCGCCTACGAGCAGTACTTC
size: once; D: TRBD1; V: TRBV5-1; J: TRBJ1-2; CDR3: CASSSPGQGAGYTF; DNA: TGCGCCAGCAGCTCTCCGGGACAGGGGGCCGGCTACACCTTC
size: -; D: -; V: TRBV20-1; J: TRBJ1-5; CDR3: CSARSDGVRGNQPQHF; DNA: TGCAGTGCTAGATCGGACGGGGTACGCGGCAATCAGCCCCAGCATTTT
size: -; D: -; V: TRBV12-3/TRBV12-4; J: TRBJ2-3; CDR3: CASSFSRYTQYF; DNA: TGTGCCAGCAGTTTCTCCAGGTATACGCAGTATTTT
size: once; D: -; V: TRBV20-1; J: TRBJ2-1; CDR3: CSALIVNEQFF; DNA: TGCAGTGCTCTAATTGTCAATGAGCAGTTCTTC
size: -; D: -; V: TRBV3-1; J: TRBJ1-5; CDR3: CASSQVAGDQPQHF; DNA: TGTGCCAGCAGCCAAGTTGCCGGGGATCAGCCCCAGCATTTT
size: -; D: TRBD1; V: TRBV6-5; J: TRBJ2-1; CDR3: CASSGQGALAGAWFF; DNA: TGTGCCAGCAGCGGACAGGGGGCGCTTGCGGGAGCTTGGTTCTTC
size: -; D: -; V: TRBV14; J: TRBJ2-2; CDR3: CASSQDRLNTGELFF; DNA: TGTGCCAGCAGCCAAGACCGACTGAACACCGGGGAGCTGTTTTTT
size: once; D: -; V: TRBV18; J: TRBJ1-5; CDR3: CASSPPGLQPQHF; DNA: TGTGCCAGCTCACCACCGGGACTTCAGCCCCAGCATTTT
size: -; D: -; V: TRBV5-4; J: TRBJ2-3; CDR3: CASSFSGVTDTQYF; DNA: TGTGCCAGCAGCTTTTCGGGAGTGACAGATACGCAGTATTTT
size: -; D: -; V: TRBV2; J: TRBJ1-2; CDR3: CASSERRDYGYTF; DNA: TGTGCCAGCAGTGAACGACGGGACTATGGCTACACCTTC
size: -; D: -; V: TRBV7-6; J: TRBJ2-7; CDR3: CASSRRDGPSEQYF; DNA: TGTGCCAGCAGCCGACGGGACGGTCCCAGCGAGCAGTACTTC
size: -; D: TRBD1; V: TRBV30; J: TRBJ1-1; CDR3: CAWSPGGVAEAFF; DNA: TGTGCCTGGAGCCCAGGGGGGGTGGCTGAAGCTTTCTTT
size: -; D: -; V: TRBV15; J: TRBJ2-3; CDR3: CATSRTPGPDTQYF; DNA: TGTGCCACCAGCCGGACCCCTGGCCCAGATACGCAGTATTTT